The 29 T cell receptor beta chains presented below share a single source sample, sequenced in a study of blood T cells in healthy people across ages. Together with a sample-barcoded 5' primer, a J-beta primer mix was included in a second PCR lasting roughly 6 to 12 cycles. MiXCR, applied by TCRdb to the 5' RACE reads, yields one record per CDR3 protein. The table shows 2 million or so distinct CDR3 sequences, with around half occurring only once. Material for sequencing was blood. These receptors all stem from a woman in her forties in good health.

The chain combines TRBV6-6 with TRBJ2-5; D not resolved. The end of the DNA is better explained by TRBJ2-7, so the J call may be wrong. The germline V gene has CDR1 MNHNY and CDR2 SVGAGI (reference sequence). The CDR3 is 12 amino acids. The CDR3 bases are TGTGCCAGCAGTATAGACCGTCGCGAGCAGTACTTC. Protein sequence: CASSIDRREQYF.

The gene calls are TRBV7-2 and TRBJ2-7, with a tentative D call TRBD2 (6 bases). V was shortened by 5 bases and J by 0 bases, with 11 bases between the two germline ends. The germline gives CDR1 SGHTA, CDR2 FQGNSA. This CDR3 has 14 residues. The CDR3 DNA reads TGTGCCAGCAGCCCGGAGGGGTACTCCTACGAGCAGTACTTC. Translation: CASSPEGYSYEQYF.

The V and J genes are TRBV28 and TRBJ2-1, with 10 bases matching TRBD1. The CDR3 extends over 16 amino acids. The ends lost 3 bases at V and 6 bases at J; junction bases unmatched: 8. Germline V gene lookup returns CDR1 MDHEN and CDR2 SYDVKM. The DNA of the CDR3 is TGTGCCAGCAGTTTGATTGGGACAGGGGTTCTCAATGAGCAGTTCTTC. It specifies CASSLIGTGVLNEQFF. The complete variable domain, with remaining parts taken from reference TRBV28 and TRBJ2-1, reads DVKVTQSSRYLVKRTGEKVFLECVQDMDHENMFWYRQDPGLGLRLIYFSYDVKMKEKGDIPEGYSVSREKKERFSLILESASTNQTSMYLCASSLIGTGVLNEQFFGPGTRLTVL.

This clonotype was seen a handful of times. This sequence joins TRBV4-3 and TRBJ2-7; 7 bases line up with TRBD2. The CDR3 runs 14 residues. J gave up 3 bases and V 4 bases, and 6 bases lay outside the gene matches. Germline CDR1 is LGHNA and CDR2 is YSLEER. CDR3 loop: CASSLTTGGYEQYF. For the CDR3, the DNA is TGCGCCAGCAGCCTCACAACGGGGGGCTACGAGCAGTACTTC.

The chain links TRBV10-3 to TRBJ2-7; 12 bases line up with TRBD2. The V segment lost 2 bases and the J segment 1 base; nucleotides outside the gene matches: 0. The CDR3 extends over 15 amino acids. The germline V gene has CDR1 ENHRY and CDR2 SYGVKD. The CDR3 DNA reads as TGTGCCATCAGTGAGGGACTAGCGGGGTCCTACGAGCAGTACTTC. It yields the protein CAISEGLAGSYEQYF.

This clonotype appeared a few times. The chain combines TRBV10-3 with TRBJ2-7; D not certain. Germline assignment: CDR1 ENHRY and CDR2 SYGVKD. Trimming cost V 3 bases and J 0 bases, with 18 bases left between them. The CDR3 consists of 17 residues. Here the CDR3 reads CAISDPPRTEFSYEQYF. For the CDR3, the DNA is TGTGCCATCAGTGACCCTCCTCGGACGGAATTCTCCTACGAGCAGTACTTC.

In DNA form, the CDR3 reads TGTGCCAGCAGTCTCAGACAGGGGACTGAGCAGTTCTTC. This sequence encodes CASSLRQGTEQFF. The J gene is TRBJ2-1, the V gene TRBV12-3 or TRBV12-4, with TRBD1 matching 8 bases. The CDR3 extends over 13 amino acids. Losses at the gene ends were 5 bases for V and 9 bases for J; bases not matched to a gene: 6.

V usage is TRBV10-3 and J usage is TRBJ2-7, with D perhaps TRBD1 or TRBD2 (5 bases each). The germline gives CDR1 ENHRY, CDR2 SYGVKD. Trimming removed 3 bases at V and 3 bases at J, with 12 bases between. The CDR3 totals 14 residues. DNA for the CDR3: TGTGCCATCAGTGACGCCGGGACGAACTACGAGCAGTACTTC. Protein sequence: CAISDAGTNYEQYF.

The J gene is TRBJ2-5, the V gene TRBV6-6; 7 bases are shared with TRBD1. This CDR3 is built from 14 residues. Trimming took 2 bases from V and 3 from J; bases not matched to a gene: 3. Germline CDR1 MNHNY, CDR2 SVGAGI (reference sequence). CDR3 in amino acids: CASSYLTGEETQYF. CDR3 sequence (DNA): TGTGCCAGCAGTTACCTAACAGGGGAAGAGACCCAGTACTTC.

J is TRBJ1-5 and V is TRBV27; D gene unclear. Trimming pared 0 bases from V and 0 bases from J, leaving 15 bases between. CDR3 length: 18 amino acids. Germline loops: CDR1 MNHEY, CDR2 SMNVEV (reference sequence). This CDR3 reads CASSLSGMWRNSNQPQHF. In DNA, the CDR3 is TGTGCCAGCAGTTTATCAGGGATGTGGCGGAATAGCAATCAGCCCCAGCATTTT.

The CDR3 DNA sequence: TGTGCCAGCAGCGTCGAAACAGGTAGCCGCTACGAGCAGTACTTC. It specifies CASSVETGSRYEQYF. The chain links TRBV9 to TRBJ2-7, with a weak D call TRBD1 (5 bases). Germline CDR1 SGDLS, CDR2 YYNGEE. V was cut by 2 bases and J by 3 bases, with 15 bases left in between. This CDR3 spans 15 amino acids.

CDR3 in amino acids: CSARRGPSSPQHF. CDR3 DNA sequence: TGCAGTGCTAGAAGAGGGCCTAGTTCGCCCCAGCATTTT. This sequence joins TRBV20-1 and TRBJ1-5; D is uncertain. V lost 2 bases and J lost 9, with 14 bases in between. Germline lookup yields CDR1 DFQATT and CDR2 SNEGSKA (reference sequence). CDR3 length equals 13 residues.

V is TRBV6-2 or TRBV6-3 and J is TRBJ1-5, with 10 bases matching TRBD1. Germline assignment: CDR1 MNHEY and CDR2 SVGEGT. This CDR3 comprises 13 residues. V was clipped by 8 bases and J by 6 bases; unmatched bases: 4. The CDR3 nucleotides read TGTGCCAGCGACAGGGGGCATGTTCAGCCCCAGCATTTT. It yields the protein CASDRGHVQPQHF.

This sequence joins TRBV12-3 or TRBV12-4 and TRBJ2-3; 8 nucleotides agree with TRBD2. The junction had 8 bases not matched to a gene; V was cut back by 6 bases and J by 6 bases. This CDR3 is 14 amino acids long. The CDR3 loop reads CASRDGGGTDTQYF. The CDR3 region has the DNA TGTGCCAGCAGAGATGGCGGGGGGACGGATACGCAGTATTTT.

V is TRBV6-2 or TRBV6-3 and J is TRBJ2-3, with a tentative D call TRBD2 (6 bases). This CDR3 region has 15 residues. V lost 6 bases, J lost 0 bases, and 13 bases lay in between. Per germline, CDR1 MNHEY and CDR2 SVGEGT. The CDR3 region is CASSSWTTSTDTQYF. CDR3 coding DNA: TGTGCCAGCAGCTCCTGGACTACCAGCACAGATACGCAGTATTTT.

The chain joins TRBV29-1 to TRBJ1-1; D unresolved. This CDR3 comprises 10 residues. Per germline, CDR1 SQVTM and CDR2 ANQGSEA. V lost 4 bases to trimming and J lost 1 base, with 1 base between them. The CDR3 sequence is CSVGNTEAFF. For the CDR3, the DNA is TGCAGCGTTGGGAACACTGAAGCTTTCTTT. Drawing the rest from reference TRBV29-1 and TRBJ1-1, the complete variable domain is SAVISQKPSRDICQRGTSLTIQCQVDSQVTMMFWYRQQPGQSLTLIATANQGSEATYESGFVIDKFPISRPNLTFSTLTVSNMSPEDSSIYLCSVGNTEAFFGQGTRLTVV.

J is TRBJ2-5 and V is TRBV27; no reliable D call. Trimming cost V 1 base and J 1 base, with 7 bases left between them. Germline V CDR1 and CDR2: MNHEY, SMNVEV (reference sequence). This CDR3 contains 14 residues. Written as DNA, the CDR3 is TGTGCCAGCAGTTTATACGAAAGCCAAGAGACCCAGTACTTC. This translates into CASSLYESQETQYF.

V is TRBV13 and J is TRBJ1-4; D is unclear. V was cut by 3 bases and J by 3 bases, with 8 bases left in between. There are 14 residues in the CDR3. Germline loops: CDR1 PRHDT, CDR2 FYEKMQ (reference sequence). The CDR3 DNA is TGTGCCAGCAGCTTTTCGGGTTCTAATGAAAAACTGTTTTTT. Translated: CASSFSGSNEKLFF.

The V call is TRBV20-1, the J call TRBJ1-2, with 7 bases that match TRBD1. CDR3 length: 13 amino acids. Germline trimming cut 3 bases from V and 1 base from J; bases unmatched to any gene: 2. Germline V CDR1 and CDR2: DFQATT, SNEGSKA (reference sequence). CDR3 bases: TGCAGTGCTAGCAGGGGGTATAACTATGGCTACACCTTC. Translation: CSASRGYNYGYTF.

The chain combines TRBV20-1 with TRBJ2-4; maybe TRBD1 (6 bases). The J call is doubtful: the DNA matches TRBJ2-7 better. CDR1 is DFQATT and CDR2 is SNEGSKA in the germline V gene (reference sequence). This CDR3 spans 13 amino acids. The DNA of the CDR3 is TGCAGTGCTAGAGATATTCAGGGGTACGAGCAGTACTTC. Translating gives CSARDIQGYEQYF.

The rearrangement uses TRBV12-3 or TRBV12-4 and TRBJ2-7; D could derive from TRBD1 or TRBD2 (5 bases each). CDR3 length: 13 amino acids. Between the trimmed V and J ends, which lost 8 bases and 0 bases, there was a span of 11 bases. The CDR3 sequence: CASGSDSSYEQYF. The CDR3 DNA reads as TGTGCCAGCGGGAGCGACAGCTCCTACGAGCAGTACTTC.

The rearrangement joins TRBV7-3 to TRBJ1-2; D may be TRBD1 (6 bases). The germline V gene encodes CDR1 SGHTA and CDR2 FQGTGA. The CDR3 length is 16 residues. Trimming stripped 2 bases from V and 9 bases from J, with 22 bases between. The CDR3 region is CASSLLGDGQTLRYTF. Written as DNA, the CDR3 is TGTGCCAGCAGCTTACTTGGGGATGGACAGACTCTACGCTACACCTTC.

This chain joins TRBV20-1 and TRBJ2-5; weak D call: TRBD2 (6 bases). The CDR3 has 15 residues. CDR1 and CDR2 (germline): DFQATT, SNEGSKA (reference sequence). The V gene lost 4 bases and the J gene lost 0 bases, with 15 bases spanning the gap. This CDR3 reads CSAKQRVWYQETQYF. CDR3 bases: TGCAGTGCTAAACAGCGGGTTTGGTACCAAGAGACCCAGTACTTC.

The rearrangement links TRBV5-1 to TRBJ1-2, with TRBD1 as a possible D gene (6 bases). V shed 0 bases and J shed 6 bases, with 15 bases lying between them. Germline CDR1 is SGHRS and CDR2 is YFSETQ. This CDR3 region has 15 residues. Written as DNA, the CDR3 is TGCGCCAGCAGCTTGGATGGGGGGGGCTCTGATGGCTACACCTTC. It encodes CASSLDGGGSDGYTF.

Here the CDR3 reads CASSYSGLTYYEQYF. The DNA for the CDR3 is TGTGCCAGCAGTTACTCGGGGCTAACTTACTACGAGCAGTACTTC. The chain is built from TRBV6-2 or TRBV6-3 and TRBJ2-7, with D possibly TRBD1 on 5 matching bases. Germline CDR1 MNHEY, CDR2 SVGEGT. V lost 0 bases to trimming and J lost 3 bases, with 12 bases between them. The length of the CDR3 is 15 residues.

The chain carries TRBV24-1 and TRBJ2-1, with 10 bases fitting TRBD1. The CDR3 extends over 17 amino acids. Germline V gene lookup returns CDR1 KGHDR and CDR2 SFDVKD. J gave up 13 bases and V 4 bases, and 18 bases lay outside the gene matches. The CDR3 is CATSETGQGDFLETQFF. CDR3 DNA sequence: TGTGCCACCAGTGAGACCGGACAGGGGGACTTTCTAGAGACCCAGTTCTTC.

This rearrangement joins TRBV29-1 to TRBJ2-1; maybe TRBD1 (6 bases). V was shortened by 6 bases and J by 5 bases, with 14 bases between the two germline ends. This CDR3 contains 13 residues. From germline, CDR1 is SQVTM and CDR2 ANQGSEA. For the CDR3, the DNA is TGCAGCGTCACCGCCGGGACAAACAATGAGCAGTTCTTC. This translates into CSVTAGTNNEQFF.

V and J are TRBV6-5 and TRBJ2-5; D is ambiguous. Between the trimmed V and J ends, which lost 4 bases and 11 bases, there was a span of 23 bases. Germline V gene sequence: CDR1 MNHEY, CDR2 SVGAGI. The CDR3 spans 15 residues. The CDR3 sequence: CASSSPQAWLNEQYF. The CDR3 region has the DNA TGTGCCAGCAGTTCCCCGCAGGCCTGGTTGAATGAGCAGTACTTC.

This chain links TRBV10-3 with TRBJ2-1, with 14 bases matching TRBD2. Germline loops: CDR1 ENHRY, CDR2 SYGVKD. J lost 7 bases, V lost 5 bases, and 10 bases had no gene match. The CDR3 loop spans 17 amino acids. The CDR3 nucleotides are TGTGCCATCAGTACCGGGACTAGCGGGGGACCCCTAAATGAGCAGTTCTTC. Protein sequence: CAISTGTSGGPLNEQFF.